This TCR beta chain appears in the sequencing data of a study of Graves' ophthalmopathy and Graves' hyperthyroidism. The ends were cut back, 4 bases at V and 0 bases at J, with 12 bases in the middle. Germline V CDR1 and CDR2: MNHNS, SASEGT. The CDR3 sequence is 15 residues long. About this clonotype: Its antigen is undetermined.

Findings and caveats of the study: Most clonotypes expanded in thyroid above 0.001 frequency were present in blood too. Both a roughly 68% sensitivity and an approximately 72% specificity characterized the model's predictions of ophthalmopathy progression.

TCR beta CDR3 amplification used RNA transcripts. RT-PCR in the first round used HTBI primers; a second-round multiplex PCR followed. TCRdb itself ran the multiplex PCR reads through MiXCR, one entry per CDR3 protein. Of approximately 160,000 distinct CDR3 sequences listed, roughly 37% are singletons. The TCR was taken from a woman aged 40 to 50 with Graves' ophthalmopathy. This chain connects TRBV6-1 to TRBJ1-1; D is possibly TRBD1 (5 bases). Sequencing used peripheral blood. CDR3 sequence: CASSGPGLMNTEAFF. The DNA for the CDR3 is TGTGCCAGCAGTGGACCGGGACTGATGAACACTGAAGCTTTCTTT.